This T cell receptor (beta chain) appears in the sequencing data of a study of control samples from healthy donors and cancer patients. Data came from immunoSEQ multiplex PCR; TCRdb stores just in-frame clones and leaves some out. The profile covers approximately 100,000 clones, with approximately 86% appearing a single time and around 20% taken by the ten largest. Sequencing was carried out using blood. This sequence was found in a man aged 30 to 45 in good health.

The CDR3, as DNA: TGTGCCAGCAGCGACCTGGGCCAGGGGAACCAAGAGACCCAGTACTTC. Translated: CASSDLGQGNQETQYF. This chain joins TRBV7-9 and TRBJ2-5; D is possibly TRBD1 (6 bases). The CDR3 spans 16 residues. The V end lost 5 bases, the J end lost 0 bases, and 16 bases lay between the germline ends. The germline gives CDR1 SEHNR, CDR2 FQNEAQ (reference sequence).